This TCR beta chain was identified during a study of blood T cells in healthy people across ages. This clonotype was detected a few times. Donation came from healthy Caucasian individuals in Russia who were aged about 6 to 100. The CDR3 runs 16 residues. J gave up 1 base and V 3 bases, and 6 bases lay outside the gene matches. Germline-derived CDR1 and CDR2 are SGDLS and YYNGEE. Alongside a J-beta primer mix, a sample-barcoded 5' primer served in a second PCR lasting about 6 to 12 cycles. TCRdb independently ran MiXCR on the 5' RACE reads; one entry per CDR3 protein. This table holds approximately 1.5 million distinct CDR3 sequences, less than 45% found once.

This sequence joins TRBV9 and TRBJ2-3, with 9 bases matching TRBD2. The sample was blood. The TCR originated in a young woman in good health. This CDR3 reads CASSGERGAGTDTQYF. CDR3 nucleotides: TGTGCCAGCAGCGGAGAGCGGGGGGCTGGCACAGATACGCAGTATTTT. Looking up the rest from reference TRBV9 and TRBJ2-3 gives the full variable domain: DSGVTQTPKHLITATGQRVTLRCSPRSGDLSVYWYQQSLDQGLQFLIQYYNGEERAKGNILERFSAQQFPDLHSELNLSSLELGDSALYFCASSGERGAGTDTQYFGPGTRLTVL.